This T cell receptor (beta chain) was sequenced for a study of shared clonotypes between healthy human individuals. The CDR3 sequence is 13 residues long. J lost 4 bases, V lost 7 bases, and 5 bases had no gene match. From germline, CDR1 is MDHEN and CDR2 SYDVKM. Naive CD8 isolation took CD45RO-negative cells positively selected for CCR7 and excluded terminally differentiated effector memory CD45RA+ cells. Using immunoSEQ multiplex PCR, the repertoire was profiled, and TCRdb retains in-frame clones only, with some absent. The top ten clones hold approximately 25% of a sample with approximately 740,000 clones, more than 85% of them seen once.

The sequenced sample was naive CD8+ T cells sorted from blood. The chain has TRBV28 and TRBJ2-5; 8 positions match TRBD1. This receptor was taken from a man aged 25-45 years in good health. CDR3 DNA: TGTGCCAGCATAGAGCAGGGGGCAGAGACCCAGTACTTC. Its protein is CASIEQGAETQYF.